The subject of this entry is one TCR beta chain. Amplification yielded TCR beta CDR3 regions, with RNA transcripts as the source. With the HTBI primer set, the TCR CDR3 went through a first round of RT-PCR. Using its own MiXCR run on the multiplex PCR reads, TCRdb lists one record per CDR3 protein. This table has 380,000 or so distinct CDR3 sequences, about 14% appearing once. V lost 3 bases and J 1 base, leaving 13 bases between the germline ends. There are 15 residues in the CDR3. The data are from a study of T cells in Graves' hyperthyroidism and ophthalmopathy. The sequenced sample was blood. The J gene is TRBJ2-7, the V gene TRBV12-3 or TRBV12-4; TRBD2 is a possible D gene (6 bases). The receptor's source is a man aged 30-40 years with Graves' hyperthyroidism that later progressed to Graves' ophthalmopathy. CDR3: CASSFFGGLSYEQYF. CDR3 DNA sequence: TGTGCCAGCAGTTTCTTCGGGGGTCTTTCCTACGAGCAGTACTTC.